The clone carrying this T cell receptor beta chain was seen a handful of times. Germline V gene sequence: CDR1 SGHRS, CDR2 YFSETQ. V lost 4 bases, J lost 2 bases, and 13 bases lay in between. This CDR3 has 15 amino acids. TCRdb recomputed calls from the RT-PCR reads with MiXCR, one row per CDR3 protein. The data show around 700,000 distinct CDR3 sequences, with more than 13% seen just once and about 3.6% held by the top ten. Specimen: memory CD4+ T cells from blood. The TCR comes from a female donor in good health, serving as a healthy control. This chain joins TRBV5-1 and TRBJ1-3, with D tentatively TRBD1 (6 bases). In DNA form, the CDR3 reads TGCGCCAGCAGCCGCGAAGGACAGACTGGAAACACCATATATTTT. This sequence encodes CASSREGQTGNTIYF.